Listed here are 19 T cell receptor beta chains from one sample, sequenced in a study of blood T cell repertoires in COVID-19. The method was immunoSEQ multiplex PCR; TCRdb's version includes in-frame clones alone and lacks a portion of them. Altogether around 58,000 clones are present, roughly nine tenths being singletons, with the ten largest covering around 7%. Input material: peripheral blood. The receptors originated from a woman aged 60 to 75 with active or convalescent COVID-19.

This chain uses TRBV11-2 with TRBJ1-1; 7 bases match TRBD1. The CDR3 is made up of 12 amino acids. V dropped 5 bases and J dropped 6; count of bases not matched to a gene: 3. Germline CDR1 is SGHAT and CDR2 is FQNNGV. CDR3 sequence reads: CASSPDRAEAFF. CDR3 DNA: TGTGCCAGCAGCCCCGACAGGGCTGAAGCTTTCTTT.

This clone appeared a single time. The genes are TRBV7-9 and TRBJ1-3; D remains unclear. V was trimmed by 2 bases and J by 0 bases, leaving 5 bases between them. The germline V gene has CDR1 SEHNR and CDR2 FQNEAQ (reference sequence). This CDR3 is built from 14 residues. The DNA of the CDR3 is TGTGCCAGCAGCTTATCCAACTCTGGAAACACCATATATTTT. This codes for CASSLSNSGNTIYF. Together with reference TRBV7-9 and TRBJ1-3, the CDR3 gives the full variable domain: DTGVSQNPRHKITKRGQNVTFRCDPISEHNRLYWYRQTLGQGPEFLTYFQNEAQLEKSRLLSDRFSAERPKGSFSTLEIQRTEQGDSAMYLCASSLSNSGNTIYFGEGSWLTVV.

V and J are TRBV5-4 and TRBJ2-1; TRBD1 matches 10 bases. The CDR3 is 16 residues long. V dropped 3 bases and J dropped 2; count of bases not matched to a gene: 5. Germline CDR1 and CDR2: SGHNT and YYREEE (reference sequence). The CDR3 bases are TGTGCCAGCAGCTCCGGACAGGGGGACCCCTACAATGAGCAGTTCTTC. This codes for CASSSGQGDPYNEQFF.

The chain carries TRBV19 and TRBJ1-2; D is uncertain. The CDR3 sequence is 13 residues long. The germline V gene has CDR1 LNHDA and CDR2 SQIVND (reference sequence). The germline V and J ends were trimmed by 6 bases and 0 bases, with 8 bases remaining between them. In DNA, the CDR3 is TGTGCCAGTAGGGTACGGGCTAACTATGGCTACACCTTC. Translation gives CASRVRANYGYTF.

This chain uses TRBV6-2 or TRBV6-3 with TRBJ2-5; 7 bases align to TRBD1. Germline V gives CDR1 MNHEY, CDR2 SVGEGT. The ends lost 5 bases at V and 5 bases at J; junction bases unmatched: 8. The CDR3 is 14 amino acids. CDR3 protein: CASSPPTGMETQYF. In DNA form, the CDR3 reads TGTGCCAGCAGTCCCCCGACAGGGATGGAGACCCAGTACTTC.

V gene TRBV30 combines with J gene TRBJ2-1, with D hard to call. The CDR3 runs to 13 residues. The germline V gene has CDR1 GTSNPN and CDR2 SVGIG (reference sequence). The V gene lost 0 bases and the J gene lost 0 bases, with 3 bases spanning the gap. CDR3 DNA: TGTGCCTGGAGTGTCCTCTCCTACAATGAGCAGTTCTTC. This codes for CAWSVLSYNEQFF.

The rearrangement joins TRBV19 to TRBJ2-3, with TRBD2 identical over 12 bases. The length of the CDR3 is 16 residues. The germline V gene encodes CDR1 LNHDA and CDR2 SQIVND (reference sequence). J lost 4 bases, V lost 4 bases, and 6 bases had no gene match. Here the CDR3 DNA reads TGTGCCAGTAGTAGATGGACTAGCGGGACGCCAGATACGCAGTATTTT. Its protein product is CASSRWTSGTPDTQYF.

This clone has a single count. This chain joins TRBV6-5 and TRBJ1-2, with D possibly matching TRBD1 (5 bases). The CDR3 sequence is 13 residues long. Trimming took 11 bases from V and 8 from J, leaving 21 bases between them. Per the germline V gene, CDR1 is MNHEY and CDR2 is SVGAGI. The CDR3 reads CAGGDVGRLGYTF. The CDR3 DNA sequence: TGTGCCGGAGGGGACGTGGGGCGTTTGGGCTACACCTTC.

The chain carries TRBV30 and TRBJ1-2; D remains ambiguous. From germline, CDR1 is GTSNPN and CDR2 SVGIG (reference sequence). V gave up 0 bases and J gave up 6 bases, with 11 bases separating them. The CDR3 extends over 13 amino acids. In nucleotides, the CDR3 is TGTGCCTGGAGTGTATACGGTTTGGATGGCTACACCTTC. Translation gives CAWSVYGLDGYTF.

The chain recombines TRBV28 with TRBJ1-1; D unresolved. The V gene lost 3 bases and the J gene lost 4 bases, with 6 bases spanning the gap. This CDR3 comprises 12 residues. Germline-derived CDR1 and CDR2 are MDHEN and SYDVKM. CDR3 nucleotides: TGTGCCAGCAGTTTCCGTCCCACTGAAGCTTTCTTT. It encodes CASSFRPTEAFF.

V gene TRBV7-6 combines with J gene TRBJ1-2; no clear D. Germline CDR1 and CDR2: SGHVS and FNYEAQ. This CDR3 comprises 15 residues. The V and J ends lost 11 bases and 1 base respectively, with 20 bases between them. CDR3 sequence: CAQRRTRPLNYGYTF. CDR3 bases: TGTGCCCAGCGCAGGACTAGGCCCCTTAACTATGGCTACACCTTC.

This chain joins TRBV6-6 and TRBJ1-6; 11 bases are a match to TRBD1. The CDR3 runs to 13 residues. Germline CDR1 reads MNHNY; CDR2 reads SVGAGI (reference sequence). V shed 10 bases, J shed 9 bases, and the junction held 5 bases outside the gene matches. Written as DNA, the CDR3 is TGTGCCATCCAGGGGACAGGGGGTTCACCCCTCCACTTT. It specifies CAIQGTGGSPLHF.

The chain combines TRBV28 with TRBJ2-5; TRBD2 is a possible D gene (7 bases). The germline V and J ends were trimmed by 8 bases and 1 base, with 17 bases remaining between them. There are 15 residues in the CDR3. Per germline, CDR1 MDHEN and CDR2 SYDVKM. For the CDR3, the DNA is TGTGCCAGCGGTCCAGGGGCGGGGGCCCAAGAGACCCAGTACTTC. This translates into CASGPGAGAQETQYF.

The table lists this clone with a few counts. V usage is TRBV25-1 and J usage is TRBJ1-3; TRBD1 matches 7 bases. The V segment lost 5 bases and the J segment 1 base; nucleotides outside the gene matches: 2. The germline V gene encodes CDR1 MGHDK and CDR2 SYGVNS. The CDR3 contains 14 residues. CDR3 nucleotides: TGTGCCAGCAGTAAGACAGGGTCTGGAAACACCATATATTTT. Protein: CASSKTGSGNTIYF. Filled out from reference TRBV25-1 and TRBJ1-3, the complete variable domain reads EADIYQTPRYLVIGTGKKITLECSQTMGHDKMYWYQQDPGMELHLIHYSYGVNSTEKGDLSSESTVSRIRTEHFPLTLESARPSHTSQYLCASSKTGSGNTIYFGEGSWLTVV.

The chain employs TRBV5-1 and TRBJ2-3; D perhaps matches TRBD2 (7 bases). The germline V gene has CDR1 SGHRS and CDR2 YFSETQ. The CDR3 loop spans 15 amino acids. V was shortened by 0 bases and J by 4 bases, with 12 bases between the two germline ends. The CDR3 region has the DNA TGCGCCAGCAGCTTGGGGCAGGGGAGGGCAGATACGCAGTATTTT. Amino acids: CASSLGQGRADTQYF.

DNA of the CDR3: TGTGCCAGCAGCACCGGGACAGTCGTTTTGGGTCAGCCCCAGCATTTT. Translated: CASSTGTVVLGQPQHF. The V gene is TRBV2, the J gene TRBJ1-5; 7 bases are a match to TRBD1. The CDR3 has 16 residues. With V trimmed by 6 bases and J by 6 bases, 14 bases remained unmatched. Per germline, CDR1 SNHLY and CDR2 FYNNEI.

This chain connects TRBV2 to TRBJ1-5; D might be TRBD1 (5 bases). Germline V CDR1 and CDR2: SNHLY, FYNNEI. The length of the CDR3 is 14 residues. Trimming stripped 8 bases from V and 4 bases from J, with 15 bases between. This CDR3 is CASGADGYNQPQHF. CDR3 nucleotide sequence: TGTGCCAGCGGGGCGGACGGATATAATCAGCCCCAGCATTTT.

This chain uses TRBV7-2 with TRBJ2-2, with a possible D match to TRBD2 (6 bases). The CDR3 is made up of 15 amino acids. V lost 1 base and J lost 6, with 12 bases in between. Germline V gives CDR1 SGHTA, CDR2 FQGNSA. The CDR3 region is CASSLGWGEPGELFF. The CDR3 coding sequence is TGTGCCAGCAGCTTAGGATGGGGGGAACCCGGGGAGCTGTTTTTT.

The genes are TRBV18 and TRBJ1-5; no definite D call. The V and J ends lost 3 bases and 9 bases respectively, with 9 bases between them. CDR1 is KGHSH, CDR2 LQKENI, per germline. CDR3 length equals 12 residues. DNA for the CDR3: TGTGCCAGCTCACCTGTGGCAGGGCCCCAGCATTTT. Its translation is CASSPVAGPQHF. The full variable domain, completed using reference TRBV18 and TRBJ1-5, is NAGVMQNPRHLVRRRGQEARLRCSPMKGHSHVYWYRQLPEEGLKFMVYLQKENIIDESGMPKERFSAEFPKEGPSILRIQQVVRGDSAAYFCASSPVAGPQHFGDGTRLSIL.